This T cell receptor beta chain came from a study of cytomegalovirus exposure and HLA in healthy donors. Background on the study: The study placed roughly four fifths of its roughly 410 genotyped donors in the Caucasian-associated ancestry cluster.

Study-level points and caveats: Reports indicated that the classifier achieved high specificity and sensitivity in diagnosing cytomegalovirus status. A few V segments could not be told apart, such as TRBV6-2 and TRBV6-3, and were left out. Beyond CMV serostatus, there was no information to go on about immune exposure.

With respect to this clone: Antigen specificity is unknown.

Amplification used 60 Vbeta primers and 13 Jbeta primers. Clones were read by immunoSEQ multiplex PCR, and TCRdb kept only the in-frame ones, dropping some. The table counts 100,000 to 150,000 clones; roughly 1.6% lies in the top ten. The germline gives CDR1 DFQATT, CDR2 SNEGSKA (reference sequence). V was shortened by 5 bases and J by 7 bases, with 9 bases between the two germline ends. The CDR3 contains 11 residues. The rearrangement joins TRBV20-1 to TRBJ1-3, with D tentatively TRBD1 (6 bases). This sequence was found in a woman aged 40 to 50 in good health and CMV-seronegative. The material sequenced was PBMCs. The CDR3 region has the DNA TGCAGTGCTCGAGGACAGAACACCATATATTTT. Translated, it gives CSARGQNTIYF.